These T cell receptor beta chains were read from a single sample in a study of CD8+CD57+ T cells in acquired aplastic anemia. One entry per CDR3 protein, called by TCRdb with MiXCR from the reads. The sample yields 35,000 to 45,000 distinct CDR3 sequences, 76% seen once. Sequenced sample: sorted CD4+, CD8+, or CD8+CD57+ T cells (not recorded which) from PBMCs. These receptors came from a human donor in good health, serving as a control. CDR3s include the opening cysteine and the closing phenylalanine or tryptophan. D genes are given only for firm matches. Some rows mark clone size as missing; the rest say once, few, many or name a class of expanded clone.

v_call	j_call	d_call	clone_size	cdr3_nt	cdr3_aa
TRBV7-9	TRBJ1-2	NA	few	TGTGCCAGCAGCTCGATGGACGGCTACACCTTC	CASSSMDGYTF
TRBV11-3	TRBJ1-2	TRBD1	medium-sized	TGTGCCAGCAGCCCTCCCACCGGGACAGGGTTTGGCTACACCTTC	CASSPPTGTGFGYTF
TRBV11-2	TRBJ1-1	NA	NA	TGTGCCAGCAGCGTACGCCGGAACACTGAAGCTTTCTTT	CASSVRRNTEAFF
TRBV24-1	TRBJ2-2	NA	NA	TGTGCCACCAGTGATTCCGAGCTCACCGGGGAGCTGTTTTTT	CATSDSELTGELFF
TRBV7-2	TRBJ1-2	NA	NA	TGTGCCAGCAGCTTAATCCGGGACAACTATGGCTACACCTTC	CASSLIRDNYGYTF
TRBV15	TRBJ2-5	TRBD2	NA	TGTGCCACCAGCTCCGGGGGGGCATCAGAGACCCAGTACTTC	CATSSGGASETQYF
TRBV6-4	TRBJ2-3	NA	medium-sized	TGTGCCAGCAGTGACAGATACGAGGGAGATACGCAGTATTTT	CASSDRYEGDTQYF
TRBV19	TRBJ2-7	TRBD2	NA	TGTGCCAGTAGTATCGGGACTAGCGGATCCTACGAGCAGTACTTC	CASSIGTSGSYEQYF
TRBV7-2	TRBJ1-6	TRBD1	NA	TGTGCCAGCAGCTTAGTCCGACAGGGGAACTCACCCCTCCACTTT	CASSLVRQGNSPLHF
TRBV2	TRBJ2-7	TRBD2	NA	TGTGCCAGCAGTGAACAGCGGGAGGGCTACGAGCAGTACTTC	CASSEQREGYEQYF
TRBV7-3	TRBJ2-5	TRBD2	NA	TGTGCCAGCAGCTTTAGCGGGGGGGCGGAGACCCAGTACTTC	CASSFSGGAETQYF
TRBV29-1	TRBJ2-1	NA	few	TGCAGCGTTGGACCTCCCAACAATGAGCAGTTCTTC	CSVGPPNNEQFF
TRBV6-1	TRBJ2-4	NA	medium-sized	TGTGCCGGGGGGCAGGGGGGCTTATTGACCAAAAACATTCAGTACTTC	CAGGQGGLLTKNIQYF
TRBV12-3/TRBV12-4	TRBJ2-1	TRBD2	medium-sized	TGTGCCAGCAGCCCTTTTCCGGGGGGAAGCTCCTACAATGAGCAGTTCTTC	CASSPFPGGSSYNEQFF
TRBV9	TRBJ1-4	NA	NA	TGTGCCCGCAGCGTAGAGGATAGGAGAAACGAAAAACTGTTTTTT	CARSVEDRRNEKLFF
TRBV24-1	TRBJ1-1	NA	NA	TGTGCCACCAGTGCTAGTAGGGGGGGACCTGGCACTGAAGCTTTCTTT	CATSASRGGPGTEAFF
TRBV20-1	TRBJ1-1	NA	NA	TGCAGTGCTGGCTTGGGGACAACTGAAGCTTTCTTT	CSAGLGTTEAFF
TRBV5-1	TRBJ2-7	TRBD1	once	TGCGCCAGCAGCGAGGGACAGGGGAATTCCCTCGAGCAGTACTTC	CASSEGQGNSLEQYF
TRBV10-3	TRBJ2-1	TRBD2	NA	TGTGCCATCAGTGAGTCGGGGCTAGCGGGAGAAGCCTACAATGAGCAGTTCTTC	CAISESGLAGEAYNEQFF
TRBV2	TRBJ2-3	TRBD1	NA	TGTGCCACCAGACGACAGGGGTACACAGATACGCAGTATTTT	CATRRQGYTDTQYF
TRBV10-3	TRBJ2-1	TRBD2	NA	TGTGCCATCAGTGATTCAATGGGACTACGGACCCTCAATGAGCAGTTCTTC	CAISDSMGLRTLNEQFF
TRBV7-6	TRBJ2-7	NA	NA	TGTGCCAGCAGCTTAGCTATGCCAGCCGACGAGCAGTACTTC	CASSLAMPADEQYF
TRBV2	TRBJ2-1	NA	NA	TGTGCCAGCAGTGAGGGAAGGGTTGGGCAGTTCTTC	CASSEGRVGQFF